Sequencing of this T cell receptor beta chain was carried out in a study of T-cell reconstitution after alpha-beta-depleted transplantation in children. Overall study findings and caveats: Surviving recipient cells, namely T cells and thymic progenitors, were the source of high day-60 TCRbeta diversity in some patients. The origin of alpha-beta T cells about two months after transplant was reportedly several hundred expanded graft clones. T-cell numbers and diversity, one year after transplant, stemmed largely from T cells that were newly produced.

The CDR3 has 14 amino acids. Between the trimmed V and J ends, which lost 3 bases and 11 bases, there was a span of 20 bases. Germline CDR1 and CDR2: SGHKS and YYEKEE (reference sequence). Molecular barcoding with unique molecular identifiers was used for the TCRbeta library. TCRdb reprocessed the PCR reads via MiXCR and lists one record per CDR3 protein. There are 540,000 or so distinct CDR3 sequences in the sample; about 23% occur only once, and around 14% lies in the top ten. A word on this clonotype: Antigen: not known.

This TCR was sampled from a boy under two years old who had a stem cell transplant for acute myeloid leukemia, so the T cells may come from the graft donor. V gene TRBV5-5 combines with J gene TRBJ1-1; D might be TRBD1 (5 bases). This material consisted of PBMCs, mostly from graft donor cells, taken 360 days after TCRalphabeta/CD19-depleted stem cell transplant. CDR3 sequence (DNA): TGTGCCAGCAGCTCGCCCAGAAGCGGGACGGTGGCTTTCTTT. Its translation: CASSSPRSGTVAFF.